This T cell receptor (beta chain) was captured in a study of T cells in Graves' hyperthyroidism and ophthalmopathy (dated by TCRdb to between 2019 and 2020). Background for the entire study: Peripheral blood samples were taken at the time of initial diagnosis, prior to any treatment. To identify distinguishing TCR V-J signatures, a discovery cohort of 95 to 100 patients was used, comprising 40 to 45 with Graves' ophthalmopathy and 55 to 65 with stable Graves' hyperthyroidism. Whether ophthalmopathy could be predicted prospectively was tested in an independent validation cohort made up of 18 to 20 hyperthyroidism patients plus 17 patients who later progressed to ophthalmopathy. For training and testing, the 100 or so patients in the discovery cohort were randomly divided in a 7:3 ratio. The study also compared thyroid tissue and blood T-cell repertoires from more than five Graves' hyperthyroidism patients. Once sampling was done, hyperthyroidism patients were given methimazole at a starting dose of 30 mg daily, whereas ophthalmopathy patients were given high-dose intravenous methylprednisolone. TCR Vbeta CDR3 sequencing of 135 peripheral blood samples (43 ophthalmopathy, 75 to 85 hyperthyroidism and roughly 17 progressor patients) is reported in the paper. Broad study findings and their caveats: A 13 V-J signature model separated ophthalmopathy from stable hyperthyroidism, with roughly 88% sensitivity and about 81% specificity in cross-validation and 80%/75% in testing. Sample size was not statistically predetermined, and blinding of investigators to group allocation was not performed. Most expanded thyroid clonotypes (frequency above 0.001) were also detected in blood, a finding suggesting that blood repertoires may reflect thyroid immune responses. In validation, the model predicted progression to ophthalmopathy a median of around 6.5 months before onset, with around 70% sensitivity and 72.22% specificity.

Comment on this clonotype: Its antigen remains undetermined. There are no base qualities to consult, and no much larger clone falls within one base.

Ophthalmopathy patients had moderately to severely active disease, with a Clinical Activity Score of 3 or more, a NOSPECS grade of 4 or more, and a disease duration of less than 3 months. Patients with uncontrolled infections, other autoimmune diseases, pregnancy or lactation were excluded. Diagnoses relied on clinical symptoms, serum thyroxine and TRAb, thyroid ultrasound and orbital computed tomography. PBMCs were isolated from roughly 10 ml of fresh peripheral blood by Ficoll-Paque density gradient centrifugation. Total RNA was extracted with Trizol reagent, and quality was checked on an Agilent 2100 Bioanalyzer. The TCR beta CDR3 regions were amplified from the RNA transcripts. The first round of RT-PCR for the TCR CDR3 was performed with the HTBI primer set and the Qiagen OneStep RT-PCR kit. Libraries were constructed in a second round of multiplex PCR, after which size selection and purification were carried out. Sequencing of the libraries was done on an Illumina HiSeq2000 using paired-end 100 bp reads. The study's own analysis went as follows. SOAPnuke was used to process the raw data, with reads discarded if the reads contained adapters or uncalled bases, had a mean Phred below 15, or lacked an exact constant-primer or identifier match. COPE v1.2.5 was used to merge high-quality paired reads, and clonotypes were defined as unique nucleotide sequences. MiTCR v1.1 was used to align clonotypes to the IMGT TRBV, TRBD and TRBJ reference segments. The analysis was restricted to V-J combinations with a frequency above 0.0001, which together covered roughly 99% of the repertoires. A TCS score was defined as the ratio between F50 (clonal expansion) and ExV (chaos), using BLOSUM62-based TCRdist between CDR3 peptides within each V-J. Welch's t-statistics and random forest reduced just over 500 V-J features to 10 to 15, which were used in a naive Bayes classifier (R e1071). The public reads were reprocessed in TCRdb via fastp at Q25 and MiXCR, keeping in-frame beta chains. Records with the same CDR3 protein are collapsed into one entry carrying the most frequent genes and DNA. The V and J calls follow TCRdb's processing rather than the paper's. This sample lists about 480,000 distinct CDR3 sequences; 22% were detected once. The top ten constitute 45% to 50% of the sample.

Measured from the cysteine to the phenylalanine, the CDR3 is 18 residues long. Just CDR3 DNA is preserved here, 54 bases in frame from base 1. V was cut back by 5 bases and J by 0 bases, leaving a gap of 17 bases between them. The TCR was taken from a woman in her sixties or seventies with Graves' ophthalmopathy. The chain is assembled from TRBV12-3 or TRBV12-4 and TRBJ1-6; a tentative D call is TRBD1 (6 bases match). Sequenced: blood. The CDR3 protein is CASSNRDIKSSYNSPLHF. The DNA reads TGTGCCAGCAGTAACCGGGACATCAAAAGCTCCTATAATTCACCCCTCCACTTT.